This T cell receptor beta chain was retrieved from a study of T cells after yellow fever vaccination. Study results and caveats: Weaker overall was a secondary response that nonetheless peaked faster, on day 5 versus 15. Once the booster was given, most primary-vaccination clones reappeared, at about 96% for CD4 and 88% for CD8. The bulk population could contribute abundant contaminating clonotypes to FACS-sorted repertoires.

This clonotype was counted ten times or more. Its antigen is not identified. UMIs and a universal primer site were added when TCR cDNA was made by 5'RACE template switching. TCRdb recomputed calls from the 5' RACE reads with MiXCR, one row per CDR3 protein. The sample records around 50,000 distinct CDR3 sequences, 6% to 8% being singletons. The V gene's germline CDR1 is SGHRS and CDR2 YFSETQ. Trimming left V 4 bases short and J 6 bases short, with 22 bases between. This CDR3 has 17 residues. Specimen: CD8+ T cells sorted from PBMCs, collected around 14 days after the first yellow fever vaccination. This TCR was sampled from a man between 18 and 35 years old who received the YFV17D yellow fever vaccine. The chain is built from TRBV5-1 and TRBJ2-2; tentatively, D is TRBD1 or TRBD2 (5 bases each). Here the CDR3 reads CASSPSVGVEFAGELFF. CDR3 nucleotides: TGCGCCAGCAGCCCCTCCGTGGGGGTTGAGTTCGCCGGGGAGCTGTTTTTT.